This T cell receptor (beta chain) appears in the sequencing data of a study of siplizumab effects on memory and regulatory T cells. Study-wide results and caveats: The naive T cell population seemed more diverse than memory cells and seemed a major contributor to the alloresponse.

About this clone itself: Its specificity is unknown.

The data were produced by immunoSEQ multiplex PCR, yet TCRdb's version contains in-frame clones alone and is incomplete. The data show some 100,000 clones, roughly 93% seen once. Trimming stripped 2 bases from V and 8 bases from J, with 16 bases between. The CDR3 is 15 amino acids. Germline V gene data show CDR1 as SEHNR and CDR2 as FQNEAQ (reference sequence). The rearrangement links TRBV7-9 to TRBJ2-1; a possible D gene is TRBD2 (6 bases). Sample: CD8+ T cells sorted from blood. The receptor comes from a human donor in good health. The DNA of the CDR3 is TGTGCCAGCAGCTTAAGGAGGGAGAAGGGAGATGAGCAGTTCTTC. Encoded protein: CASSLRREKGDEQFF. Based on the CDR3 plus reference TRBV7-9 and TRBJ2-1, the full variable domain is DTGVSQNPRHKITKRGQNVTFRCDPISEHNRLYWYRQTLGQGPEFLTYFQNEAQLEKSRLLSDRFSAERPKGSFSTLEIQRTEQGDSAMYLCASSLRREKGDEQFFGPGTRLTVL.